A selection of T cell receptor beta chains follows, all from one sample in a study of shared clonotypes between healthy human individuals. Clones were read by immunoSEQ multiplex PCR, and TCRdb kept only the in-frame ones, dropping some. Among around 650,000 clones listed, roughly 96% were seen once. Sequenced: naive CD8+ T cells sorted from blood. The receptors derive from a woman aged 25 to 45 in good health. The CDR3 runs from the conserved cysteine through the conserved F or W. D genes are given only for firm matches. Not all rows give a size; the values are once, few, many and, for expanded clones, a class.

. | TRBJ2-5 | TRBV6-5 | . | TGTGCCAGCAATTGGAGAGAGACCCAGTACTTC | CASNWRETQYF
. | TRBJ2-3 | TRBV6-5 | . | TGTGCCAGCAGTTACGGCGGGTCCACAGATACGCAGTATTTT | CASSYGGSTDTQYF
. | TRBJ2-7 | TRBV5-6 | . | TGTGCCAGCAGCCTCAGACCGGGGACCTACGAGCAGTACTTC | CASSLRPGTYEQYF
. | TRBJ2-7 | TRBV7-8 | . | TGTGCCAGCAGCTTAGCGTACAGGAATGGCTACGAGCAGTACTTC | CASSLAYRNGYEQYF
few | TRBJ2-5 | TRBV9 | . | TGTGCCAGCAGCGTAGGTGGGAGCGGGGAGACCCAGTACTTC | CASSVGGSGETQYF
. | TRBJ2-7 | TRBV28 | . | TGTGCCAGCAGTTCTAGCGCGGCATGGGTCTACGAGCAGTACTTC | CASSSSAAWVYEQYF
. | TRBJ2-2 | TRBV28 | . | TGTGCCAGCAGCTTGACGGGAACCGGGGAGCTGTTTTTT | CASSLTGTGELFF
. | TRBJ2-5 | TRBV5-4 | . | TGTGCCAGCAGCCGCTGGGGGACCTCTGAAGAGACCCAGTACTTC | CASSRWGTSEETQYF
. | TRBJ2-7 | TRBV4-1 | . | TGCGCCAGCAGCCAACGGGCGGTGAGCTCCTACGAGCAGTACTTC | CASSQRAVSSYEQYF
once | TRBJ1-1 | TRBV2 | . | TGTGCCAGCAGTGAAGCAACGGCAGAAGCTTTCTTT | CASSEATAEAFF
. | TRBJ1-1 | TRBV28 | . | TGTGCCAGCATCCTTGAGGAGAGGAACACTGAAGCTTTCTTT | CASILEERNTEAFF
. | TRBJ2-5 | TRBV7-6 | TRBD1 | TGTGCCAGCAGCTTGGACAGGGGTGCAGAGACCCAGTACTTC | CASSLDRGAETQYF
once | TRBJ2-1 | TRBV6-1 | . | TGTGCCAGCCACCCCCGGGACGGCCTTAGGAATGAGCAGTTCTTC | CASHPRDGLRNEQFF
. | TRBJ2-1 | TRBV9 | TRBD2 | TGTGCCAGCAGCGCGCTAGCGGGAGTACGAGCCTACAATGAGCAGTTCTTC | CASSALAGVRAYNEQFF
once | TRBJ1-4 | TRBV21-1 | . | TGTGCCAGCAGCAAAGCCGGCAGGGGCCGGGTGGGTGAAAAACTGTTTTTT | CASSKAGRGRVGEKLFF
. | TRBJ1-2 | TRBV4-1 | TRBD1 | TGCGCCAGCAGCCAAGCCACAGGGGCCTATGGCTACACCTTC | CASSQATGAYGYTF
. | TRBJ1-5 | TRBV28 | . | TGTGCCAGCACCCTCGGTGGGGGACAGCCCCAGCATTTT | CASTLGGGQPQHF
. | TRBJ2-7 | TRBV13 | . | TGTGCCAGCAGAGAAGGGGCGCAGAACGAGCAGTACTTC | CASREGAQNEQYF
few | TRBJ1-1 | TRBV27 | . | TGTGCCAGCAGCCAACAGGGAACTGAAGCTTTCTTT | CASSQQGTEAFF
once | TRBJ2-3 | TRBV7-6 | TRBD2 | TGTGCCAGCACCCTAGAACGGGAGGGACGGACAGATACGCAGTATTTT | CASTLEREGRTDTQYF
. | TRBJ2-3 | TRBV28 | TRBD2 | TGTGCCAGCAGGGGACTAGCGGGAGGAGCAGATACGCAGTATTTT | CASRGLAGGADTQYF
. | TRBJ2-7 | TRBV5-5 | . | TGTGCCAGCAGCGTTCCTGCGGGACTGACCTACGAGCAGTACTTC | CASSVPAGLTYEQYF
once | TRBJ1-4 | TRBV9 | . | TGTGCCAGCAGCGTAGACAGGACTAATGAAAAACTGTTTTTT | CASSVDRTNEKLFF
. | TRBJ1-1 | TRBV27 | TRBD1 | TGTGCCAGCGGAGGCTCAGGGGGCCACACTGAAGCTTTCTTT | CASGGSGGHTEAFF